The clone carrying this TCR beta chain came up many times. Its specificity is not known. This entry is derived from a study of response to subunit inactivated influenza vaccine. Study-wide points: The study's authors posited that every seasonal influenza vaccination enlists few new T cells.

One entry per CDR3 protein, called by TCRdb with MiXCR from the RT-PCR reads. Of 650,000 or so distinct CDR3 sequences listed, 11% to 15% are singletons. The V and J ends lost 4 bases and 1 base respectively, with 13 bases between them. This CDR3 has 14 amino acids. Germline CDR1 and CDR2: SQVTM and ANQGSEA. The sequence was obtained from a man aged 50-60 years who received an inactivated influenza vaccine. The starting material was PBMCs from blood, obtained 14 days before vaccination. This sequence joins TRBV29-1 and TRBJ1-1; D may be TRBD1 (6 bases). CDR3 coding DNA: TGCAGCGTTGCCCGGGAAGGGGGGAACACTGAAGCTTTCTTT. Its protein is CSVAREGGNTEAFF.